The 2 T cell receptor beta chains given below trace back to one sample, sequenced in a study of monozygotic twins with cystic fibrosis. The table came from immunoSEQ multiplex PCR; TCRdb's copy has only in-frame clones and leaves some out. The sample lists 34,000 or so clones, under 95% occurring once. Sequencing was carried out using blood. The receptors originated from a girl aged 2 to 10 with cystic fibrosis.

The chain recombines TRBV5-4 with TRBJ1-2, with D perhaps matching TRBD1 (5 bases). V gave up 3 bases and J gave up 2 bases, with 14 bases separating them. CDR1 and CDR2 from the germline V gene are SGHNT and YYREEE (reference sequence). This CDR3 has 15 residues. DNA for the CDR3: TGTGCCAGCAGCTCCGTACCCGACAGAAACTATGGCTACACCTTC. It is translated as CASSSVPDRNYGYTF.

The rearrangement joins TRBV10-1 to TRBJ1-1, with D uncertain. CDR1 is WNHNN, CDR2 SYGVQD, per germline (reference sequence). There are 11 residues in the CDR3. V lost 6 bases to trimming and J lost 2 bases, with 4 bases between them. The CDR3 spells CASRDNTEAFF. Here the CDR3 DNA reads TGCGCCAGCAGGGACAACACTGAAGCTTTCTTT.